This entry concerns a single T cell receptor (beta chain). Its antigen is unknown. Distinct nucleotide sequences in the sample also encode this CDR3. Germline-derived CDR1 and CDR2 are SGHTA and FQGNSA. The ends lost 1 base at V and 2 bases at J; junction bases unmatched: 1. The CDR3 has 15 amino acids. Investigators spread the genomic DNA of each subset evenly over several immunoSEQ plates. Repertoires were generated with immunoSEQ multiplex PCR, while TCRdb's copy carries only in-frame clones and drops some. The sample shows around 2.1 million clones, 85% to 95% of them seen only once. Positive CCR7 selection of CD45RO-negative cells yielded the naive CD8 cells, and terminally differentiated effector memory CD45RA+ cells were excluded. The sample belongs to a study of shared clonotypes between healthy human individuals. Study outcomes and limitations: Non-shared clonotypes showed lower generation probabilities than clonotypes common to all four donors.

The sequence was obtained from a man younger than 30 in good health. Some clones in this sample may be carry-over from other donors' samples. Material: naive CD8+ T cells from PBMCs. The chain employs TRBV7-2 and TRBJ2-7; 11 bases match TRBD2. CDR3 protein: CASSLVAGGPYEQYF. The CDR3 DNA reads as TGTGCCAGCAGCTTAGTAGCGGGAGGGCCCTACGAGCAGTACTTC.